This T cell receptor beta chain was retrieved from a study of cytomegalovirus exposure and HLA in healthy donors. CDR1 is SGHTA, CDR2 FQGNSA, per germline. V shed 7 bases, J shed 2 bases, and the junction held 3 bases outside the gene matches. The CDR3 is 13 residues long. As to this clone: Its antigen is not identified.

The primer mix had 60 Vbeta and 13 Jbeta primers. Only in-frame clones appear in the TCRdb table, and some are missing; sequencing was by immunoSEQ multiplex PCR. The table has about 150,000 clones, about 84% seen once; the top ten hold 1.3%. General study results and limits: Cytomegalovirus association was assigned to about 150 TCR beta chains. Highest at DRB1 and lowest at HLA-C, TCR association rates differed among HLA loci in a later analysis. Common viral pathogens were later found to be apparently linked to several of the most significant clusters. Most TCR sequences were seen very rarely across donors, but some public TCRs occurred in many.

The sequence derives from a man aged 50-60 years in good health and CMV-seropositive. Sequenced material: PBMCs. The chain combines TRBV7-2 with TRBJ2-5, with 8 positions matching TRBD2. CDR3: CASTRGGQETQYF. CDR3 sequence (DNA): TGTGCCAGCACTCGGGGGGGACAAGAGACCCAGTACTTC.